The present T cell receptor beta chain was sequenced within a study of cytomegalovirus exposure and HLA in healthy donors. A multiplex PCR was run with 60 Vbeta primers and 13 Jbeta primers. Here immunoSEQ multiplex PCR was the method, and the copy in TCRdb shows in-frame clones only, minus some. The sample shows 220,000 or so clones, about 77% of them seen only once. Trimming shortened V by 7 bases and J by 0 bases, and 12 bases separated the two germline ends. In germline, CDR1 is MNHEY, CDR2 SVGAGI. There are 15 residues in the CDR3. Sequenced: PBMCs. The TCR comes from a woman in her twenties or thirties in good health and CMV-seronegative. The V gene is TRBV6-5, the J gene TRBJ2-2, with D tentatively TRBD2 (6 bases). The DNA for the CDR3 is TGTGCCAGCACCCCAAAGCGGGCGAACACCGGGGAGCTGTTTTTT. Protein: CASTPKRANTGELFF.